The sequence of this TCR beta chain was determined in a study of a mutant IDH1 vaccine in newly diagnosed glioma. The CDR3 runs to 18 residues. Germline-derived CDR1 and CDR2 are LNHNV and YYDKDF (reference sequence). The V gene lost 1 base and the J gene lost 1 base, with 17 bases spanning the gap. Sample time point: baseline, week 1 (first vaccination visit). Noted treatment: pre-vaccination baseline after standard-of-care therapy. Clones were sequenced by immunoSEQ multiplex PCR, and TCRdb holds only the in-frame ones, with some missing. Of roughly 34,000 clones listed, around four fifths were seen once; the top ten hold approximately 9.4%.

This clonotype was sampled from a man between 45 and 60 years old with glioma. Some clones in this sample may be carry-over from other donors' samples. The sample in question was peripheral blood mononuclear cells (PBMCs), obtained from a glioma patient treated with radiotherapy, temozolomide or both. The V call is TRBV15, the J call TRBJ1-5; weak D call: TRBD1 (5 bases). CDR3 nucleotide sequence: TGTGCCACCAGCAGAGGTGGGCAGGGTTATATGAGCAATCAGCCCCAGCATTTT. This codes for CATSRGGQGYMSNQPQHF.